This TCR beta chain was sequenced during a study of PD-1 blockade in classical Hodgkin lymphoma. Background on the study: Patients in the cohort were put on intravenous nivolumab, 3 mg/kg every 2 weeks.

The CDR3 length is 14 residues. CDR1 is MNHEY, CDR2 SVGAGI, per germline. The V end lost 6 bases, the J end lost 3 bases, and 11 bases lay between the germline ends. Some clones are missing from TCRdb's copy, which holds only in-frame ones; the method was immunoSEQ multiplex PCR. In the table there are about 23,000 clones, around 80% of which are singletons. Each of the patients experienced relapse following autologous stem cell transplantation, and their brentuximab vedotin exposure differed. The sample in question was peripheral blood mononuclear cells (PBMCs), obtained before the second cycle of nivolumab. This chain uses TRBV6-5 with TRBJ2-2, with D perhaps given as TRBD1 or TRBD2 (5 bases each). The clonotype comes from a human donor with classical Hodgkin lymphoma. CDR3 coding DNA: TGTGCCAGCAGAAGCAGGGAGTACACCGGGGAGCTGTTTTTT. Protein product: CASRSREYTGELFF.